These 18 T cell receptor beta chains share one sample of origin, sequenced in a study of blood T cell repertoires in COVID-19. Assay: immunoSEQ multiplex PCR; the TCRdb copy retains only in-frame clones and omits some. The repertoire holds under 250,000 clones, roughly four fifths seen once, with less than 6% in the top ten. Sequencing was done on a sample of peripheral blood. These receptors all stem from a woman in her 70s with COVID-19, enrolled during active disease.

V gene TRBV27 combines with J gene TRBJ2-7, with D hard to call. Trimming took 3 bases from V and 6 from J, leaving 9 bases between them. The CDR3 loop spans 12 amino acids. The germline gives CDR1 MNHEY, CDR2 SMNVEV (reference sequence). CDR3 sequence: CASSFPAGEQYF. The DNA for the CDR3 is TGTGCCAGCAGTTTTCCGGCAGGCGAGCAGTACTTC.

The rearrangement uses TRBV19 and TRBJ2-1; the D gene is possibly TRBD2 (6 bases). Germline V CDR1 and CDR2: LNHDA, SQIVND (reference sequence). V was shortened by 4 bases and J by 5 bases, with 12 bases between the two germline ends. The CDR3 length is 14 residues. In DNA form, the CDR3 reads TGTGCCAGTAGTAGGGGCTCGGGAGACAATGAGCAGTTCTTC. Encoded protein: CASSRGSGDNEQFF.

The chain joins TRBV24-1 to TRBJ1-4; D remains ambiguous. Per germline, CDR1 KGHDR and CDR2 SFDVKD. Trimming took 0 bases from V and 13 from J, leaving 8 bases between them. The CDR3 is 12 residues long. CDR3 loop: CATSDLQDTLFF. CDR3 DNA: TGTGCCACCAGTGATTTGCAAGACACACTGTTTTTT.

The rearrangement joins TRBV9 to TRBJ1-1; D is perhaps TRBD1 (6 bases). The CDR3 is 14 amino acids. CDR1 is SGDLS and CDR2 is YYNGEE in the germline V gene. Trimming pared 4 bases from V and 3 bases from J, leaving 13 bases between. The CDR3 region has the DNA TGTGCCAGCAGCCCCCAACAGGGTTACACTGAAGCTTTCTTT. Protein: CASSPQQGYTEAFF.

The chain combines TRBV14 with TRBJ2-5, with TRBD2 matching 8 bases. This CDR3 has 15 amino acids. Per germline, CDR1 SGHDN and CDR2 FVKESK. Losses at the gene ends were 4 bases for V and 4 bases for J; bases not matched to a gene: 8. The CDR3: CASSLPGRARETQYF. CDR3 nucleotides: TGTGCCAGCAGCCTCCCCGGGAGGGCACGAGAGACCCAGTACTTC.

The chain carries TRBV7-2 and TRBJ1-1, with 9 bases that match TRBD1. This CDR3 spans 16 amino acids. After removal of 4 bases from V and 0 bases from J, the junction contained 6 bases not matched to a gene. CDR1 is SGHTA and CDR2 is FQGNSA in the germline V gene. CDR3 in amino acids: CASSSGTGILNTEAFF. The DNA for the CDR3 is TGTGCCAGCAGCTCCGGGACAGGGATACTGAACACTGAAGCTTTCTTT.

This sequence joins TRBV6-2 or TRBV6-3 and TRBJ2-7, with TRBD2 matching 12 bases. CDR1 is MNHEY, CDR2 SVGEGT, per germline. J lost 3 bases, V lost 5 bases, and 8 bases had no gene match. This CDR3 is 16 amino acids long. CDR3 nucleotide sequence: TGTGCCAGCAGTCTAGCGGGAGGGCCTAATTACTACGAGCAGTACTTC. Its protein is CASSLAGGPNYYEQYF.

The CDR3 loop reads CASSSGMRTANIQYF. As DNA, the CDR3 is TGTGCCAGCAGCTCGGGGATGAGGACAGCCAACATTCAGTACTTC. The genes are TRBV7-9 and TRBJ2-4; the D gene is possibly TRBD1 (6 bases). This CDR3 is built from 15 residues. V was shortened by 4 bases and J by 7 bases, with 17 bases between the two germline ends. Germline-derived CDR1 and CDR2 are SEHNR and FQNEAQ (reference sequence). Complete variable domain (other parts from reference TRBV7-9 and TRBJ2-4): DTGVSQNPRHKITKRGQNVTFRCDPISEHNRLYWYRQTLGQGPEFLTYFQNEAQLEKSRLLSDRFSAERPKGSFSTLEIQRTEQGDSAMYLCASSSGMRTANIQYFGAGTRLSVL.

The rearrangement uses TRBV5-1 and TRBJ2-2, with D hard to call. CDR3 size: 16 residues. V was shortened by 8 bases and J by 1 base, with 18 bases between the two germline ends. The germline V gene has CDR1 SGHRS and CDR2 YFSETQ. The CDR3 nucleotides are TGCGCCAGTGCCCCTTTTGGGCGAATGAACACCGGGGAGCTGTTTTTT. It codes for CASAPFGRMNTGELFF.

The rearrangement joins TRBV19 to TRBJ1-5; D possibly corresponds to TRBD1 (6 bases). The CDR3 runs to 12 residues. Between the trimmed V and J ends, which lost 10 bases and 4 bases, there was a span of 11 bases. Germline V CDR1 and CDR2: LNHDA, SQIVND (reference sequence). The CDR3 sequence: CATEDRNQPQHF. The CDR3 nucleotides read TGTGCCACCGAGGACAGAAATCAGCCCCAGCATTTT.

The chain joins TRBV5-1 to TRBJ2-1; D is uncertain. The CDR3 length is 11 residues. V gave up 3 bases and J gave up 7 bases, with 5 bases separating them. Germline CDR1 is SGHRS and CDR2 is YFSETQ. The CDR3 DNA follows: TGCGCCAGCAGCTCCCATAATGAGCAGTTCTTC. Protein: CASSSHNEQFF.

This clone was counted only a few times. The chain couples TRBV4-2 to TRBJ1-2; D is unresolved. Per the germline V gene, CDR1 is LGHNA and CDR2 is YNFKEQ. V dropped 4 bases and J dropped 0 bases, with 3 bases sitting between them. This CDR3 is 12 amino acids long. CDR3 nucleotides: TGTGCCAGCAGCCCTACTAACTATGGCTACACCTTC. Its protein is CASSPTNYGYTF.

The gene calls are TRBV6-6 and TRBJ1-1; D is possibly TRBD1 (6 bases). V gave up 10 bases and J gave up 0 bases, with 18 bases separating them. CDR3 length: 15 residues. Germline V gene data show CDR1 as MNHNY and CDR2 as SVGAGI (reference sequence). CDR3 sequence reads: CATQRTATMNTEAFF. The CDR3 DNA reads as TGTGCCACGCAGCGGACAGCAACAATGAACACTGAAGCTTTCTTT.

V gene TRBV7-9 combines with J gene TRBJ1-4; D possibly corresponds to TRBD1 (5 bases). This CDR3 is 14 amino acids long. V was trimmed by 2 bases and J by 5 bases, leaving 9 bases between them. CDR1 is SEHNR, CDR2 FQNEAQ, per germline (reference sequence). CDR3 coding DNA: TGTGCCAGCAGCTTAAACGGGGGAAATGAAAAACTGTTTTTT. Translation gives CASSLNGGNEKLFF.

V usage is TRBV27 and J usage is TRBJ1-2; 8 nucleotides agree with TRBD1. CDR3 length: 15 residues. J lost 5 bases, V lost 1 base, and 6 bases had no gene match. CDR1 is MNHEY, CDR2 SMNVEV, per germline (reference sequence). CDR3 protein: CASSLYVGQVYGYTF. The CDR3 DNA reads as TGTGCCAGCAGTTTATACGTGGGACAGGTTTATGGCTACACCTTC.

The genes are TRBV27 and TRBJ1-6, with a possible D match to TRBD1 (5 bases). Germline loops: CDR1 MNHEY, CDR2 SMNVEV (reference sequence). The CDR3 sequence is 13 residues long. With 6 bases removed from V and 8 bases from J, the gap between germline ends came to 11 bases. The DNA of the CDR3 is TGTGCCAGCAGCTACAGGCACCATTCACCCCTCCACTTT. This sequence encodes CASSYRHHSPLHF.

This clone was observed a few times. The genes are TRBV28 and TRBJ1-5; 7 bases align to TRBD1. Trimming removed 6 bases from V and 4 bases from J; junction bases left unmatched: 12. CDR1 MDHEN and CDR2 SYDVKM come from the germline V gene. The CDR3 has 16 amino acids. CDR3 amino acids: CASRGAFGRGNQPQHF. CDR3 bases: TGTGCCAGCAGGGGGGCGTTCGGCAGGGGGAATCAGCCCCAGCATTTT.

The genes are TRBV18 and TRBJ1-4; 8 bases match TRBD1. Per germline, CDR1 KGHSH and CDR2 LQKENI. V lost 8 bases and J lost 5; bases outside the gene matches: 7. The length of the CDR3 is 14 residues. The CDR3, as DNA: TGTGCCAGCCGTCCCCGGACAGGGAATGAAAAACTGTTTTTT. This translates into CASRPRTGNEKLFF.